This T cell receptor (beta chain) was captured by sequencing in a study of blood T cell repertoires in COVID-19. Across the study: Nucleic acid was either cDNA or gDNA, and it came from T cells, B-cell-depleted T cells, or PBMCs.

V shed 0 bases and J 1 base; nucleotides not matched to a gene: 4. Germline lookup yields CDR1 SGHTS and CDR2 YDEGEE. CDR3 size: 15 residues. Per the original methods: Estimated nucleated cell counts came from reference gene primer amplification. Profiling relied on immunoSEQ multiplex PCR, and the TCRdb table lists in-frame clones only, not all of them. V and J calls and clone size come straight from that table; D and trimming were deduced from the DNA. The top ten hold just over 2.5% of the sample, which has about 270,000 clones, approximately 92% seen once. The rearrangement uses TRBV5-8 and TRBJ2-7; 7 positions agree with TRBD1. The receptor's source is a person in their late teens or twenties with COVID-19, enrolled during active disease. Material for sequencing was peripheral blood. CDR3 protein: CASSLVGQNSYEQYF. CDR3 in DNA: TGTGCCAGCAGCTTGGTGGGACAGAATTCCTACGAGCAGTACTTC.